A selection of T cell receptor beta chains follows, all from one sample in a study of T cell changes during pregnancy in multiple sclerosis. TCRdb's table, derived via immunoSEQ multiplex PCR, lists solely in-frame clones and lacks some. In the table there are some 68,000 clones, just over 90% of which are singletons. Sequenced here: peripheral blood, sampled in the second trimester of pregnancy. Every receptor here comes from a female donor with multiple sclerosis, enrolled in a pregnancy study. Both conserved end residues are part of each CDR3. Each record gives: CDR3 protein, V gene, CDR3 length, D gene, J gene. D genes are given only for firm matches.

CASSVRDNQPQHF | TRBV6-5 | 13 | . | TRBJ1-5
CASSPNSYTEAFF | TRBV7-3 | 13 | . | TRBJ1-1
CASSDPDRVYGYTF | TRBV11-1 | 14 | TRBD1 | TRBJ1-2
CASSLTGTVNTGELFF | TRBV5-1 | 16 | TRBD1 | TRBJ2-2
CAWSITRTSGSYNEQFF | TRBV30 | 17 | TRBD2 | TRBJ2-1
CASSIAGGLSSYNEQFF | TRBV19 | 17 | TRBD2 | TRBJ2-1
CASSYSGGSGYNEQFF | TRBV6-5 | 16 | TRBD2 | TRBJ2-1
CASSRRENSPLHF | TRBV7-8 | 13 | . | TRBJ1-6
CASSSRSSYEQYF | TRBV18 | 13 | . | TRBJ2-7
CASGRQGSYEQYF | TRBV19 | 13 | TRBD1 | TRBJ2-7
CASSIRFRDIGEKLFF | TRBV19 | 16 | . | TRBJ1-4
CASSLSEISYEQYF | TRBV7-9 | 14 | . | TRBJ2-7
CASSYQNNQPQHF | TRBV6-5 | 13 | . | TRBJ1-5
CASSWETSGLAREQYF | TRBV5-1 | 16 | TRBD2 | TRBJ2-7
CASSEGLAGGPSTDTQYF | TRBV2 | 18 | TRBD2 | TRBJ2-3
CASSFGTGGSGGEAFF | TRBV5-1 | 16 | TRBD1 | TRBJ1-1
CASEAAGELFF | TRBV6-1 | 11 | . | TRBJ2-2
CASSSQGSGELFF | TRBV5-6 | 13 | TRBD1 | TRBJ2-2
CASSAGPPFYEQYF | TRBV5-5 | 14 | . | TRBJ2-7
CASSERGGQKDTQYF | TRBV5-1 | 15 | TRBD2 | TRBJ2-3